This T cell receptor (beta chain) was captured in a study of T cell responses to AZD1222 COVID-19 vaccine. About this clone: Its antigen is undetermined.

CDR3 length: 15 amino acids. Germline-derived CDR1 and CDR2 are PRHDT and FYEKMQ (reference sequence). V was pared by 4 bases and J by 5 bases, with 7 bases of the junction left unmatched. General study results and limits: Repertoire collection took place solely once the T cell response had peaked. Two AZD1222 doses significantly raised spike-specific TCR breadth and depth over controls. At baseline, just a handful of AZD1222 recipients tested seropositive. Possibly, clonal diversity was underestimated; donors were largely white British and included more females.

Assay used: immunoSEQ multiplex PCR; TCRdb lists only in-frame clones, some missing. The profile shows roughly 99,000 clones, 70% to 90% of them singletons. The chain employs TRBV13 and TRBJ2-5, with 10 bases matching TRBD2. This specimen consisted of peripheral blood, obtained 28 days after the second AZD1222 dose. This TCR was recovered from an adult who received the AZD1222 COVID-19 vaccine. The CDR3 reads CASSSPPSGGETQYF. CDR3 nucleotides: TGTGCCAGCAGCTCCCCCCCTAGCGGGGGTGAGACCCAGTACTTC.